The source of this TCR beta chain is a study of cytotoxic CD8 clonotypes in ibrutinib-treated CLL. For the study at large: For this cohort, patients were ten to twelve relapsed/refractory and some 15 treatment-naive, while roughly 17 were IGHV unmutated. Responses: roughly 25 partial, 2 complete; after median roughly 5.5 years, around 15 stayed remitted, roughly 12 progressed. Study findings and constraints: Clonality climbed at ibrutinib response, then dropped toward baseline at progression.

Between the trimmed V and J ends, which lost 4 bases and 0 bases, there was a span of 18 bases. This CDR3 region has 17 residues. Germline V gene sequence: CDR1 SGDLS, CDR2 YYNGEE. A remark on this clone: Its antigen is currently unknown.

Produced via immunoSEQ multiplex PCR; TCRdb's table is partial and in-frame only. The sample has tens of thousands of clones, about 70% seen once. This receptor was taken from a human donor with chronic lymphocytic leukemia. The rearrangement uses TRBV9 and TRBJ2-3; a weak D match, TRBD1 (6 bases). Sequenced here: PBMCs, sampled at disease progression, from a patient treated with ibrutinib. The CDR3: CASSQQGGRTSTDTQYF. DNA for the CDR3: TGTGCCAGCAGCCAACAGGGTGGTCGAACTAGCACAGATACGCAGTATTTT.